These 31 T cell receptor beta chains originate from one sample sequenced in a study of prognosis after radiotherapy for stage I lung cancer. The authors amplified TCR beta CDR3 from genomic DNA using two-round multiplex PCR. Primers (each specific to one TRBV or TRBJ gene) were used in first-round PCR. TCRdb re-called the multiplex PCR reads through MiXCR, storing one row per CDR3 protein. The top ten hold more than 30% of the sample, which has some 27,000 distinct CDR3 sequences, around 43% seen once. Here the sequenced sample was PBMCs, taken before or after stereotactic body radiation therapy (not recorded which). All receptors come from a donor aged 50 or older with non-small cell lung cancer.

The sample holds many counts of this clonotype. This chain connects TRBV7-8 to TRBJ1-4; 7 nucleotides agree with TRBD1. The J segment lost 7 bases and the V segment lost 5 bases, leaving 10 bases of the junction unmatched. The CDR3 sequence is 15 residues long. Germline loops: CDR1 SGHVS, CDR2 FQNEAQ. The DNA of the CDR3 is TGTGCCAGCAGCACCCGACAGGGTCGGATTGAAAAACTGTTTTTT. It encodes CASSTRQGRIEKLFF.

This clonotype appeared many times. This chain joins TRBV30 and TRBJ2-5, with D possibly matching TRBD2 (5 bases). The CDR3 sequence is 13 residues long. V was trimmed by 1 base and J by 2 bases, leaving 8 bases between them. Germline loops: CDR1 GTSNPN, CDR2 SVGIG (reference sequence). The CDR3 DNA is TGTGCCTGGAGTGGAGGGCGTCAAGAGACCCAGTACTTC. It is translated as CAWSGGRQETQYF.

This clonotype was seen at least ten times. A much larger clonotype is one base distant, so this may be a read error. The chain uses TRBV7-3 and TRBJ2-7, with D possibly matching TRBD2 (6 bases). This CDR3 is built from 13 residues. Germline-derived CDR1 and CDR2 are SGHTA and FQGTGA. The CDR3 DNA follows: TGTGTCAGCAGCTCGACACGGGGGAAAGAGCAGTACTTC. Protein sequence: CVSSSTRGKEQYF. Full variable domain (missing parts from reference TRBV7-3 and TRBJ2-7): GAGVSQTPSNKVTEKGKYVELRCDPISGHTALYWYRQSLGQGPEFLIYFQGTGAADDSGLPNDRFFAVRPEGSVSTLKIQRTERGDSAVYLCVSSSTRGKEQYFGPGTRLTVT.

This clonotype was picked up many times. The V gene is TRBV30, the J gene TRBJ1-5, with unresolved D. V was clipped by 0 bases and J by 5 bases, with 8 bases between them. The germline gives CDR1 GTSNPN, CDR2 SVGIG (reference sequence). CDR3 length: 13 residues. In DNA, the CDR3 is TGTGCCTGGAGTGTGCGGAGTGATCAGCCCCAGCATTTT. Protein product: CAWSVRSDQPQHF.

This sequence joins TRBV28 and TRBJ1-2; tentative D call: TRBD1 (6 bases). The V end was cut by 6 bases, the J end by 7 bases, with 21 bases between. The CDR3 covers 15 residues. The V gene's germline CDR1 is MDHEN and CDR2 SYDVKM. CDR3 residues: CASRSPVRGATGYTF. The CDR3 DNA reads TGTGCCAGCAGGTCTCCTGTGCGGGGGGCAACTGGCTACACCTTC.

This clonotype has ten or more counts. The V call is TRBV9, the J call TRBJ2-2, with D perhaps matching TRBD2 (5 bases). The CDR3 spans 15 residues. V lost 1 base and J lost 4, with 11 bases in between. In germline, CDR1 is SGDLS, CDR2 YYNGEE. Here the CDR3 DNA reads TGTGCCAGCAGCGTAACTAGTGATGGCACCGGGGAGCTGTTTTTT. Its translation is CASSVTSDGTGELFF.

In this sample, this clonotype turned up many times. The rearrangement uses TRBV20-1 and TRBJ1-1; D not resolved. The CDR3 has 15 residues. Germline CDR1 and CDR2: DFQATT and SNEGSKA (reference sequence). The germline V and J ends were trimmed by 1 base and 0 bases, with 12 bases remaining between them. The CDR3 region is CSARALVSLNTEAFF. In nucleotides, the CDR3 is TGCAGTGCTAGAGCCTTGGTCAGTCTGAACACTGAAGCTTTCTTT.

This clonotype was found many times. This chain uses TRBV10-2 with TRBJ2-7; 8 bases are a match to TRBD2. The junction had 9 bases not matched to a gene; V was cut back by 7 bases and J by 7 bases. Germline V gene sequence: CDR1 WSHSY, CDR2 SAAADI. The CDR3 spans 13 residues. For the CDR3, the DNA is TGCGCCAGCATGGGCGGGGGCGGGGGGGAGCAGTACTTC. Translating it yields CASMGGGGGEQYF.

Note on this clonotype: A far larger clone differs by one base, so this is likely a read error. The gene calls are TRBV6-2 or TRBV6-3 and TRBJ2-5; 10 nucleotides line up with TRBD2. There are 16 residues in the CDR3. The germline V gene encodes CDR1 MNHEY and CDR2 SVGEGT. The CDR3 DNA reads TGTGCCAGCAGTTACGGCTCAGCGGGAGGGGTTGAGACCAAGTACTTC. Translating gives CASSYGSAGGVETKYF.

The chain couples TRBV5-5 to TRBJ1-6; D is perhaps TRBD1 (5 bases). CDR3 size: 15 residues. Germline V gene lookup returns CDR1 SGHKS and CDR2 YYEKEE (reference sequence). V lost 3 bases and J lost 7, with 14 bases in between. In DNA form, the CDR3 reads TGTGCCAGCAGCTGGTTCGGGGGAGGAAATTCACCCCTCCACTTT. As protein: CASSWFGGGNSPLHF.

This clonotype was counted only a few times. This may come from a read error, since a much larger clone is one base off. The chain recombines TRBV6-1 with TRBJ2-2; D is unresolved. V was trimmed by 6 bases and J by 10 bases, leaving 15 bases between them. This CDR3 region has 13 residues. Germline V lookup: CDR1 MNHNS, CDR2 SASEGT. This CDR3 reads CASSTDDNVELFF. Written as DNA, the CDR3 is TGTGCCAGCAGCACGGACGATAACGTGGAGCTGTTTTTT.

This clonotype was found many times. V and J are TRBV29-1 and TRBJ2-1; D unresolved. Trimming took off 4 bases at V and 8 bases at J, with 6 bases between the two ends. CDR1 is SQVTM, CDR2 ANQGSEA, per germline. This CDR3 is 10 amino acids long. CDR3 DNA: TGCAGCGTTGGTAGGGATGAGCAGTTCTTC. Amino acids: CSVGRDEQFF.

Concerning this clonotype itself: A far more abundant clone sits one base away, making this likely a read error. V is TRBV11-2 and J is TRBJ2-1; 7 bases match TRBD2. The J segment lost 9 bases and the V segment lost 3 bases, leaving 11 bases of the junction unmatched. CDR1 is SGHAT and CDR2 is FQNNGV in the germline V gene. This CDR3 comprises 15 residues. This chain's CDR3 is CASSLGPGLNSEQFF. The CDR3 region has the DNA TGTGCCAGCAGCTTGGGACCGGGACTAAACAGTGAGCAGTTCTTC.

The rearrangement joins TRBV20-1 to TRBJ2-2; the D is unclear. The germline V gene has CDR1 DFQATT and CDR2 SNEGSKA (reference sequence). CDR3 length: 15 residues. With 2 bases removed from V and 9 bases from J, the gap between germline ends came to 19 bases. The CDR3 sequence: CSARSQQTLTWELFF. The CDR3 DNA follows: TGCAGTGCTAGAAGTCAGCAAACCCTGACCTGGGAGCTGTTTTTT.

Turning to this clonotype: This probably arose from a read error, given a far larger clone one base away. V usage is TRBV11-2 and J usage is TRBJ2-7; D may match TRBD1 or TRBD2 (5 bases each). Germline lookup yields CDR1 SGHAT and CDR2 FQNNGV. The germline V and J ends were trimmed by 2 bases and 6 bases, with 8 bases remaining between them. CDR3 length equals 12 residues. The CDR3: CASSLWGSEQYF. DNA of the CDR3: TGTGCCAGCAGCTTATGGGGGTCCGAGCAGTACTTC.

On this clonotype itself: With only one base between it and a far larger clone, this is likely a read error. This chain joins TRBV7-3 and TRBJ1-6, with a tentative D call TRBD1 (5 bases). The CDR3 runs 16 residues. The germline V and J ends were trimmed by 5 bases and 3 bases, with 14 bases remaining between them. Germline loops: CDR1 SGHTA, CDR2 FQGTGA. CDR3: CASSPGWAHYNSPLHF. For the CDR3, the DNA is TGTGCCAGCAGCCCAGGGTGGGCCCACTATAATTCACCCCTCCACTTT.

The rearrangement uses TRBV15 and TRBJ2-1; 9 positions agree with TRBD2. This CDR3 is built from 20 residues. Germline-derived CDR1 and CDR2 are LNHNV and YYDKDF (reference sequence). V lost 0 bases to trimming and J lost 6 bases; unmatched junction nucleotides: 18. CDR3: CATSRDLALGGRAYRNEQFF. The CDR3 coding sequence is TGTGCCACCAGCAGAGATCTAGCGTTGGGCGGGAGGGCCTACCGCAATGAGCAGTTCTTC.

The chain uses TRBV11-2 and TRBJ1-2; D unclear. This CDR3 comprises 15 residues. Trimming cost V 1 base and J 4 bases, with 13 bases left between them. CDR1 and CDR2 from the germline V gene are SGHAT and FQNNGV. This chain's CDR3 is CASSLGAQDPYGYTF. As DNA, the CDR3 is TGTGCCAGCAGCTTAGGAGCTCAGGATCCCTATGGCTACACCTTC. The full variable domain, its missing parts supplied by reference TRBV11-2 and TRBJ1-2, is EAGVAQSPRYKIIEKRQSVAFWCNPISGHATLYWYQQILGQGPKLLIQFQNNGVVDDSQLPKDRFSAERLKGVDSTLKIQPAKLEDSAVYLCASSLGAQDPYGYTFGSGTRLTVV.

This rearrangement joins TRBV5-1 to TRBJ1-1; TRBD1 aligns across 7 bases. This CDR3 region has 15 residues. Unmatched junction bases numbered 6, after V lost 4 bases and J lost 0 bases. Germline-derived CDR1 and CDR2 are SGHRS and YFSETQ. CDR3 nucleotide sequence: TGCGCCAGCAGCACAACACAGGGGATGAACACTGAAGCTTTCTTT. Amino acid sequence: CASSTTQGMNTEAFF.

Written as DNA, the CDR3 is TGTGCCAGCAGGAGGGAACGTTGGGGCTACACCTTC. Translation: CASRRERWGYTF. The gene calls are TRBV6-2 or TRBV6-3 and TRBJ1-2; D ambiguous. Germline lookup yields CDR1 MNHEY and CDR2 SVGEGT. This CDR3 is built from 12 residues. Between the trimmed V and J ends, which lost 6 bases and 8 bases, there was a span of 13 bases.

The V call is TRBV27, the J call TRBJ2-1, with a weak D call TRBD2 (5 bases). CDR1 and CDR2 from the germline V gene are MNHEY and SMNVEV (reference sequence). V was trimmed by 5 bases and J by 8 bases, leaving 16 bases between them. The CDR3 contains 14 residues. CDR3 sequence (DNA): TGTGCCAGCAGTAACCGTTTTAGCGATGATGAGCAGTTCTTC. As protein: CASSNRFSDDEQFF.

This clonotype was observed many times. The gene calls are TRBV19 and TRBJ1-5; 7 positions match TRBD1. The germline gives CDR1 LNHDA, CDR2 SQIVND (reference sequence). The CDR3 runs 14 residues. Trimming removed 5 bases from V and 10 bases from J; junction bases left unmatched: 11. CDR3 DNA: TGTGCCAGTAGTTCGAAGGGGGCCAGGGCTCCCCAGCATTTT. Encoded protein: CASSSKGARAPQHF.

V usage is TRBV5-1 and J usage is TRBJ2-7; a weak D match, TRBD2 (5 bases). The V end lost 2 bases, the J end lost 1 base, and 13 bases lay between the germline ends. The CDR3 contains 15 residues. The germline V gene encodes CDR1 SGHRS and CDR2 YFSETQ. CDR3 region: CASSFAWESSYEQYF. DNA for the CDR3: TGCGCCAGCAGCTTTGCTTGGGAGAGTTCCTACGAGCAGTACTTC. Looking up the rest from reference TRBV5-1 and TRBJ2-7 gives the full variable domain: KAGVTQTPRYLIKTRGQQVTLSCSPISGHRSVSWYQQTPGQGLQFLFEYFSETQRNKGNFPGRFSGRQFSNSRSEMNVSTLELGDSALYLCASSFAWESSYEQYFGPGTRLTVT.

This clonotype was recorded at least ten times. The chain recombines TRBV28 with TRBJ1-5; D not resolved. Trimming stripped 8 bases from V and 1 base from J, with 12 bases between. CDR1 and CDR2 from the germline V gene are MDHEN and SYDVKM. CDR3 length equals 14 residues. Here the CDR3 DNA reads TGTGCCAGCCAAAGACGGCTGAGCAATCAGCCCCAGCATTTT. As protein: CASQRRLSNQPQHF. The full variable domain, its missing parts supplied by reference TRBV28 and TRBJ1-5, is DVKVTQSSRYLVKRTGEKVFLECVQDMDHENMFWYRQDPGLGLRLIYFSYDVKMKEKGDIPEGYSVSREKKERFSLILESASTNQTSMYLCASQRRLSNQPQHFGDGTRLSIL.

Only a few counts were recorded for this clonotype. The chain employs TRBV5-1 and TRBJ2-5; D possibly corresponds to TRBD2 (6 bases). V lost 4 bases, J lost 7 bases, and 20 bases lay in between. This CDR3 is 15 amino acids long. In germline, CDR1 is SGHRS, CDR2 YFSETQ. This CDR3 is CASSPGDQPFGTQYF. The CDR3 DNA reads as TGCGCCAGCAGCCCGGGGGACCAGCCCTTCGGGACCCAGTACTTC.

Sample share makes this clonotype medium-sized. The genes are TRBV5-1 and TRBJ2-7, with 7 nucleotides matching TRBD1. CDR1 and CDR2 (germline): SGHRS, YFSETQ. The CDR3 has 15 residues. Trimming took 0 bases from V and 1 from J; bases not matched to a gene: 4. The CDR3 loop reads CASSLAGGQSYEQYF. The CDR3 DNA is TGCGCCAGCAGCTTGGCTGGGGGACAGTCCTACGAGCAGTACTTC.

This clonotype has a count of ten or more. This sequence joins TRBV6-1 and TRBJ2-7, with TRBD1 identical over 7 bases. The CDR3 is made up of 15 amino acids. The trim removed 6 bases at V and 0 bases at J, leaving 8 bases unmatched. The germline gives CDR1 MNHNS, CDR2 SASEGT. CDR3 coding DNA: TGTGCCAGCAGAATCGGGACAGAGAGCTCCTACGAGCAGTACTTC. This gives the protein CASRIGTESSYEQYF.

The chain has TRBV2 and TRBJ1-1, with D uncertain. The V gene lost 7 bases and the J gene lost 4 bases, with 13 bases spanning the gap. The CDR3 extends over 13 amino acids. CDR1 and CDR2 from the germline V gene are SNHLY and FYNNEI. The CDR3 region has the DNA TGTGCCAGCACTTCATCGGAGGGCACTGAAGCTTTCTTT. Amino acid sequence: CASTSSEGTEAFF. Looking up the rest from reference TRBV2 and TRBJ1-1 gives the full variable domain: EPEVTQTPSHQVTQMGQEVILRCVPISNHLYFYWYRQILGQKVEFLVSFYNNEISEKSEIFDDQFSVERPDGSNFTLKIRSTKLEDSAMYFCASTSSEGTEAFFGQGTRLTVV.

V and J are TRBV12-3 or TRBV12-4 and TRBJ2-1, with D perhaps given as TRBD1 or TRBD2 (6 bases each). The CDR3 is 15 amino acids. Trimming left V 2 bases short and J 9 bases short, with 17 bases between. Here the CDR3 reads CASSLSGWGASEQFF. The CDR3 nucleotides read TGTGCCAGCAGTTTATCCGGTTGGGGGGCTAGTGAGCAGTTCTTC.

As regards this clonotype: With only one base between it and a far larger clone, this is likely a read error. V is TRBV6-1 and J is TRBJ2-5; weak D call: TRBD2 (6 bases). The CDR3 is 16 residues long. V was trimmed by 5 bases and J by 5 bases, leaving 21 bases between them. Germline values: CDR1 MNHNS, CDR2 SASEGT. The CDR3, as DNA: TGTGCCAGCAGTACTCAGACTAGAGGGGTGATGGAGACCCAGTACTTC. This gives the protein CASSTQTRGVMETQYF.

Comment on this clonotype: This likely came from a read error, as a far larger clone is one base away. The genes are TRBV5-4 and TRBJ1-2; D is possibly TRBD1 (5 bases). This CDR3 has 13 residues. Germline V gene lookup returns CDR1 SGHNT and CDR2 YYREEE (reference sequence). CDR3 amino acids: CAGSSGPNYGYTF. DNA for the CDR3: TGTGCCGGCAGCTCAGGGCCTAACTATGGCTACACCTTC.